The 14 T cell receptor beta chains below were found in one sample sequenced in a study of cytomegalovirus exposure and HLA in healthy donors. The PCR ran on 60 Vbeta and 13 Jbeta primers. The method was immunoSEQ multiplex PCR; TCRdb's version includes in-frame clones alone and lacks a portion of them. Here the sample spans 90,000 or so clones, about four fifths being singletons. Sequencing input: PBMCs. Receptors originate from a man between 45 and 60 years old in good health and CMV-seropositive.

V is TRBV27 and J is TRBJ2-5, with D possibly being TRBD2 (6 bases). The V gene lost 5 bases and the J gene lost 7 bases, with 17 bases spanning the gap. Germline values: CDR1 MNHEY, CDR2 SMNVEV (reference sequence). The CDR3 consists of 14 residues. As DNA, the CDR3 is TGTGCCAGCAGTCCGACAGATCCGGAGGGGACCCAGTACTTC. Translating it yields CASSPTDPEGTQYF.

The V call is TRBV4-1, the J call TRBJ2-5; weak D call: TRBD2 (5 bases). CDR1 is MGHRA, CDR2 YSYEKL, per germline. V was trimmed by 0 bases and J by 3 bases, leaving 8 bases between them. This CDR3 has 14 residues. CDR3 sequence reads: CASSQDRTEETQYF. The CDR3 DNA sequence: TGCGCCAGCAGCCAAGATCGGACTGAAGAGACCCAGTACTTC.

A single count supports this clone. The V gene is TRBV30, the J gene TRBJ1-2, with D possibly matching TRBD1 (5 bases). Between the trimmed V and J ends, which lost 5 bases and 0 bases, there was a span of 28 bases. The CDR3 spans 19 residues. Germline CDR1 and CDR2: GTSNPN and SVGIG (reference sequence). In DNA, the CDR3 is TGTGCCTGGTCCCCCGGTATGGGGGGGTATACGGCGACTAACTATGGCTACACCTTC. This sequence encodes CAWSPGMGGYTATNYGYTF.

The chain recombines TRBV6-1 with TRBJ1-4; a weak D match, TRBD1 (5 bases). V gave up 6 bases and J gave up 0 bases, with 11 bases separating them. CDR1 and CDR2 (germline): MNHNS, SASEGT. This CDR3 region has 15 residues. The CDR3 coding sequence is TGTGCCAGCAGGGACAATGGAGCAACTAATGAAAAACTGTTTTTT. Its protein product is CASRDNGATNEKLFF.

About this clone: The germline gene is not matched at one end of the junction; a read error may be the cause. CDR3 loop: CSSSFSWGGQSGNTIYF. In DNA, the CDR3 is TGTTCCAGCAGCTTTTCTTGGGGGGGGCAATCTGGAAACACCATATATTTT. This chain uses TRBV7-9 with TRBJ1-3, with D maybe TRBD1 (6 bases). The CDR3 has 17 residues. Germline V lookup: CDR1 SEHNR, CDR2 FQNEAQ (reference sequence).

This clone turned up a few times. The chain uses TRBV7-9 and TRBJ1-1; 7 positions match TRBD1. The germline V gene encodes CDR1 SEHNR and CDR2 FQNEAQ (reference sequence). Trimming removed 6 bases from V and 4 bases from J; junction bases left unmatched: 5. The CDR3 runs 13 residues. The CDR3 nucleotides read TGTGCCAGCAGTGATCAGGGGGGCACTGAAGCTTTCTTT. It encodes CASSDQGGTEAFF.

The gene calls are TRBV5-1 and TRBJ2-2; D is perhaps TRBD1 (7 bases). Trimming removed 0 bases at V and 4 bases at J, with 16 bases between. The CDR3 sequence is 17 residues long. Germline CDR1 SGHRS, CDR2 YFSETQ. The DNA for the CDR3 is TGCGCCAGCAGCTTGGATGGGGCAGGGGGGAGCACCGGGGAGCTGTTTTTT. Encoded protein: CASSLDGAGGSTGELFF.

The rearrangement joins TRBV18 to TRBJ1-2, with D possibly being TRBD1 (5 bases). Trimming left V 3 bases short and J 4 bases short, with 15 bases between. Germline V lookup: CDR1 KGHSH, CDR2 LQKENI. The CDR3 loop spans 15 amino acids. The CDR3 region is CASSPAQGITYGYTF. CDR3 in DNA: TGTGCCAGCTCACCCGCTCAGGGTATTACCTATGGCTACACCTTC.

J is TRBJ1-4 and V is TRBV6-5; D is uncertain. The CDR3 covers 15 residues. V lost 7 bases, J lost 6 bases, and 18 bases lay in between. Germline V gene lookup returns CDR1 MNHEY and CDR2 SVGAGI. CDR3 protein: CASMSGSSGDEKLFF. CDR3 DNA sequence: TGTGCCAGCATGTCGGGGTCTTCAGGAGATGAAAAACTGTTTTTT.

The chain carries TRBV5-4 and TRBJ1-1; a weak D match, TRBD1 (5 bases). This CDR3 is 16 amino acids long. V was cut by 0 bases and J by 5 bases, with 17 bases left in between. In germline, CDR1 is SGHNT, CDR2 YYREEE (reference sequence). CDR3 sequence reads: CASSLDRGWVGTEAFF. Written as DNA, the CDR3 is TGTGCCAGCAGCTTGGATAGGGGATGGGTTGGGACTGAAGCTTTCTTT.

Notes on this clone: In the same sample, other DNA sequences code for this CDR3. The chain employs TRBV7-3 and TRBJ2-3; D gene ambiguous. Looked up from germline, CDR1 is SGHTA and CDR2 is FQGTGA. The V end was cut by 5 bases, the J end by 4 bases, with 10 bases between. The CDR3 sequence is 13 residues long. The CDR3 DNA reads as TGTGCCAGCAGCCCATCAAACTCAGATACGCAGTATTTT. This translates into CASSPSNSDTQYF.

J is TRBJ1-1 and V is TRBV18; TRBD1 agrees at 7 bases. Germline V gene lookup returns CDR1 KGHSH and CDR2 LQKENI. The CDR3 extends over 16 amino acids. Trimming took 3 bases from V and 4 from J; bases not matched to a gene: 11. CDR3 coding DNA: TGTGCCAGCTCACCCACTAGACAGGGTAGGGGCACTGAAGCTTTCTTT. Residues: CASSPTRQGRGTEAFF.

The chain combines TRBV19 with TRBJ1-1; D might be TRBD1 (6 bases). V was cut by 9 bases and J by 4 bases, with 15 bases left in between. CDR3 size: 13 residues. The germline CDR1 and CDR2 sequences are LNHDA and SQIVND (reference sequence). The CDR3 nucleotides read TGTGCCAGCCACACAGGGCGTGGCACTGAAGCTTTCTTT. Translated, it gives CASHTGRGTEAFF.

The V call is TRBV6-5, the J call TRBJ1-1; D is possibly TRBD1 (5 bases). CDR3 length: 13 residues. Per the germline V gene, CDR1 is MNHEY and CDR2 is SVGAGI. V was trimmed by 5 bases and J by 4 bases, leaving 11 bases between them. The CDR3 protein is CASSPLQGTEAFF. The CDR3 DNA reads TGTGCCAGCAGTCCCCTTCAGGGCACTGAAGCTTTCTTT.